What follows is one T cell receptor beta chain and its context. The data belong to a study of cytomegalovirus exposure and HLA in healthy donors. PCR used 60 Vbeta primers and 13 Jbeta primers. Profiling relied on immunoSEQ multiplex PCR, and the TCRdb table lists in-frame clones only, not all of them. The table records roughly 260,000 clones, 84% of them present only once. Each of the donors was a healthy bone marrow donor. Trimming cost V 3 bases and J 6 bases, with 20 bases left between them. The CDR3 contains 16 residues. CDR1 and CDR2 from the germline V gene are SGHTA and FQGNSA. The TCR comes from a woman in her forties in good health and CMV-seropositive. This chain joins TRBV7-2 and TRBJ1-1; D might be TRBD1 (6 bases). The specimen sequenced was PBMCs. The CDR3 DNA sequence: TGTGCCAGCAGCTTCACACCGGGACAAAGATTGCCTGAAGCTTTCTTT. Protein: CASSFTPGQRLPEAFF. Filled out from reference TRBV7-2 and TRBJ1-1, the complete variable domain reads GAGVSQSPSNKVTEKGKDVELRCDPISGHTALYWYRQSLGQGLEFLIYFQGNSAPDKSGLPSDRFSAERTGGSVSTLTIQRTQQEDSAVYLCASSFTPGQRLPEAFFGQGTRLTVV.